Listed below are T cell receptor beta chains from one sample, sequenced in a study of Ad26.COV2.S vaccination and SARS-CoV-2 variants. Sequencing used immunoSEQ multiplex PCR; TCRdb keeps in-frame clones, though not all of them. The repertoire includes about 320,000 clones, roughly 86% of them detected once, and more than 1.5% sits in the top ten. The source material was peripheral blood, sampled in a trial of Ad26.COV2.S vaccine versus placebo. The receptors here all came from a person between 18 and 65 years old who received the Ad26.COV2.S COVID-19 vaccine or a placebo. Both conserved end residues are part of each CDR3.

v_gene	j_gene	CDR3aa
TRBV19	TRBJ2-2	CASSRPGTSGGWNTGELFF
TRBV30	TRBJ2-1	CAWNRARRGQEQFF
TRBV5-1	TRBJ2-7	CASSLAPRNYEQYF
TRBV7-2	TRBJ2-5	CASSRTGGGKETQYF
TRBV5-5	TRBJ1-4	CASSSNPQQGGNEKLFF
TRBV4-2	TRBJ2-2	CASSRGANTGELFF
TRBV7-6	TRBJ1-5	CASSLSGGKGHNQPQHF
TRBV11-2	TRBJ1-3	CASSLGERENTIYF
TRBV6-5	TRBJ2-5	CASSYSAGGSETQYF
TRBV19	TRBJ1-6	CASSIGLSTSPLHF
TRBV6-5	TRBJ1-1	CASSNSRAGYIAEAFF
TRBV18	TRBJ1-6	CASSPPVGRNSPLHF
TRBV6-5	TRBJ1-6	CASSPRDYNSPLHF
TRBV20-1	TRBJ2-3	CSASPPDGASSTDTQYF
TRBV6-2/TRBV6-3	TRBJ2-2	CASSYSPGGTGELFF
TRBV7-3	TRBJ2-1	CASSPQGSSYNEQFF
TRBV7-2	TRBJ1-2	CASSLVWQGDGYTF
TRBV13	TRBJ2-7	CASSSLRATTPYEQYF
TRBV20-1	TRBJ1-1	CSASPGTGVNTEAFF
TRBV3-1/TRBV3-2	TRBJ1-3	CASSQLGYKRGRWGDLGGNTIYF
TRBV6-2/TRBV6-3	TRBJ1-1	CASSRSSNTEAFF
TRBV7-2	TRBJ1-2	CASATGGVPGYGYTF
TRBV6-5	TRBJ1-1	CASKVGGGQTEAFF
TRBV2	TRBJ2-5	CASTVEETQYF
TRBV9	TRBJ1-2	CASSVAVRSDYGYTF
TRBV30	TRBJ1-4	CAWSVGRLNEKLFF
TRBV5-1	TRBJ2-3	CASSGGGLSPVDTQYF
TRBV4-3	TRBJ1-5	CASSQNYQGQPQHF
TRBV7-9	TRBJ2-2	CASSLAGTNTGELFF
TRBV7-9	TRBJ1-4	CASSLGNRRNEKLFF
TRBV29-1	TRBJ1-1	CSVYRENTEAFF
TRBV7-6	TRBJ2-3	CASSVDPSVGAQYF
TRBV5-6	TRBJ2-1	CASSFSSSSYNEQFF
TRBV5-5	TRBJ2-7	CASSLAWDSENEQYF
TRBV5-1	TRBJ2-7	CASSFTTSYEQYF
TRBV25-1	TRBJ1-1	CASSLWTGINTEAFF
TRBV7-9	TRBJ2-7	CASSSAKWPVYEQYF
TRBV19	TRBJ2-2	CASSHSSGGYTGELFF
TRBV11-1	TRBJ2-1	CASSSPGTRGFNEQFF
TRBV2	TRBJ2-7	CASTKGGASNYEQYF
TRBV5-5	TRBJ2-5	CASSIQETQYF
TRBV4-1	TRBJ2-7	CASSQGRETYEQYF
TRBV6-5	TRBJ2-6	CASSYSRSSGANVLTF
TRBV7-2	TRBJ2-7	CASSLLSGYGEQYF
TRBV7-2	TRBJ2-1	CASYDGTADTYNEQFF
TRBV6-5	TRBJ1-6	CASNTQNNSPLHF
TRBV6-1	TRBJ2-3	CASSEGLDTDTQYF
TRBV2	TRBJ1-2	CASSESGPTNYGYTF
TRBV27	TRBJ2-3	CASSLKGDTDTQYF
TRBV11-1	TRBJ2-7	CASSQNRGNEQYF
TRBV9	TRBJ2-1	CASSVEVQGNEQFF